This T cell receptor (beta chain) was sequenced in a study of response to subunit inactivated influenza vaccine. Notes on this clonotype: Its antigen is currently unknown.

This CDR3 spans 16 amino acids. Germline V gene lookup returns CDR1 SGHTA and CDR2 FQGNSA. The ends lost 5 bases at V and 5 bases at J; junction bases unmatched: 11. General observations from the study: Few new T cells, the authors suggested, are recruited by each seasonal influenza vaccination.

TCRdb used MiXCR to reprocess the RT-PCR reads, holding one entry per CDR3 protein. The table has roughly 570,000 distinct CDR3 sequences, 10% to 15% seen once; the top ten hold about 12%. The chain uses TRBV7-2 and TRBJ2-2; 7 positions match TRBD1. The sequence was collected from a man aged 50 or older who received an inactivated influenza vaccine. The sample in question was PBMCs from blood, obtained roughly 46 days after vaccination. DNA for the CDR3: TGTGCCAGCAGCCCATATACAGGGGTCGGGACCGGGGAGCTGTTTTTT. Amino acids: CASSPYTGVGTGELFF.